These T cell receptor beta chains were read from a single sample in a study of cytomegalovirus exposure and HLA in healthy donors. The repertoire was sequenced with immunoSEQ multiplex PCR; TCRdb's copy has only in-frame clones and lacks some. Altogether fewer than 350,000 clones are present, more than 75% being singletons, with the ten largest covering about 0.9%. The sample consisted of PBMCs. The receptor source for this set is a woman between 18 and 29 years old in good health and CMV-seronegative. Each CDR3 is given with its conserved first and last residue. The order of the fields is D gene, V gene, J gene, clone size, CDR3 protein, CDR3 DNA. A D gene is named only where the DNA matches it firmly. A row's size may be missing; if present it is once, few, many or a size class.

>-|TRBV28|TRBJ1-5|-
CASSVAQPQHF
TGTGCCAGCAGTGTGGCTCAGCCCCAGCATTTT
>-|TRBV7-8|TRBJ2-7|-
CASSPPGRVHEQYF
TGTGCCAGCAGCCCGCCGGGCAGGGTCCACGAGCAGTACTTC
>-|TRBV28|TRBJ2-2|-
CASSARGGAHSGELFF
TGTGCCAGCAGTGCTAGGGGGGGGGCTCACTCCGGGGAGCTGTTTTTT
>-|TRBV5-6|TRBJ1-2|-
CASSLEPTNYGYTF
TGTGCCAGCAGCTTGGAGCCCACTAACTATGGCTACACCTTC
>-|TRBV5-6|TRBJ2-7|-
CASSILRGEQYF
TGTGCCAGCAGCATACTTAGGGGCGAGCAGTACTTC
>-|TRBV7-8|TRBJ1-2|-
CASSLAGVGYTF
TGTGCCAGCAGCTTGGCGGGGGTCGGCTACACCTTC
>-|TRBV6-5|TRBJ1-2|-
CASTPGGNYGYTF
TGTGCCAGCACCCCTGGAGGGAACTATGGCTACACCTTC
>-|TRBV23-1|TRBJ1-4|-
CATWGLLGEKLFF
TGCGCCACGTGGGGGCTGTTAGGCGAAAAACTGTTTTTT
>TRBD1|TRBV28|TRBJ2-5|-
CASSTRQGYQETQYF
TGTGCCAGCAGTACCCGACAGGGGTACCAAGAGACCCAGTACTTC
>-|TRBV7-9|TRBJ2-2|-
CASSFIRTGELFF
TGTGCCAGCAGCTTTATTAGAACCGGGGAGCTGTTTTTT
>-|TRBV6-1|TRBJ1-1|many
CASSEAARSKAFF
TGTGCCAGCAGTGAAGCAGCCCGATCGAAGGCTTTCTTT
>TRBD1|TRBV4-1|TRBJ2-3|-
CASSQPPTGLSTDTQYF
TGCGCCAGCAGCCAGCCCCCGACAGGGCTTAGCACAGATACGCAGTATTTT
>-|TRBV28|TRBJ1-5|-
CASSLVRGLYQPQHF
TGTGCCAGCAGTTTAGTAAGGGGCCTTTATCAGCCCCAGCATTTT
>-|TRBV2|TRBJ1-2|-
CASSARGYTF
TGTGCCAGCAGTGCCCGGGGCTACACCTTC
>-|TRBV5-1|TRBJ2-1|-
CASSLDGNEQFF
TGCGCCAGCAGCTTGGACGGGAATGAGCAGTTCTTC
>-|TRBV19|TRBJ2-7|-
CASSMGSGTPKYEQYF
TGTGCCAGTAGTATGGGGTCTGGGACTCCCAAGTACGAGCAGTACTTC
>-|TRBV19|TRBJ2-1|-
CASSAAQGQFF
TGTGCCAGTAGTGCCGCACAGGGCCAGTTCTTC
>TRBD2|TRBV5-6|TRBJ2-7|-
CASTPSGIGLLHEQYF
TGTGCCAGCACCCCTAGCGGGATCGGGCTTTTACACGAGCAGTACTTC
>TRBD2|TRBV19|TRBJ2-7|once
CASSVASGSYEQYF
TGTGCCAGTTCTGTGGCTAGCGGCTCCTACGAGCAGTACTTC
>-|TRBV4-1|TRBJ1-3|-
CASSQGKGSTGNTIYF
TGCGCCAGCAGCCAAGGGAAGGGGTCTACTGGAAACACCATATATTTT
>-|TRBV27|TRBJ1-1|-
CASSFRKGTGMNTEAFF
TGTGCCAGCAGTTTTAGAAAGGGTACAGGGATGAACACTGAAGCTTTCTTT
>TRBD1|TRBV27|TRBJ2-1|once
CASRSFGTDNNEQFF
TGTGCCAGCAGATCCTTTGGGACAGATAACAATGAGCAGTTCTTC
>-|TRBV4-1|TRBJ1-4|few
CASSQGLSEKLFF
TGCGCCAGCAGCCAAGGCCTAAGCGAAAAACTGTTTTTT
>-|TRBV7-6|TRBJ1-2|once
CASSLVSGSRDGYTF
TGTGCCAGCAGCTTAGTTTCAGGGTCCCGGGATGGCTACACCTTC
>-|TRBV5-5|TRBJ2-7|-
CASSLGSAYEQYF
TGTGCCAGCAGCTTGGGTAGCGCGTACGAGCAGTACTTC
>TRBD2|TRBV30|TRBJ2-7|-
CAWSVLRTSGRTSYEQYF
TGTGCCTGGAGTGTACTTAGGACTAGCGGGAGGACCTCCTACGAGCAGTACTTC
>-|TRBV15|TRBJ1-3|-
CATTGTRPGNTIYF
TGTGCCACCACGGGGACTCGACCTGGAAACACCATATATTTT
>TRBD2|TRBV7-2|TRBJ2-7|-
CASSTRGTSGAFYEQYF
TGTGCCAGCAGCACCCGAGGGACTAGCGGGGCGTTCTACGAGCAGTACTTC
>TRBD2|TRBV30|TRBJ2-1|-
CAWSTRTSNEQFF
TGTGCCTGGAGTACTCGGACTAGCAATGAGCAGTTCTTC
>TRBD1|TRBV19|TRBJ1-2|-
CASSRQSGGYGYTF
TGTGCCAGTAGCAGACAGTCAGGGGGGTATGGCTACACCTTC
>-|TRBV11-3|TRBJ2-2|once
CASSPRDGELFF
TGTGCCAGCAGCCCGCGGGACGGGGAGCTGTTTTTT
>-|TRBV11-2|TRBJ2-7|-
CASSLERLGEQYF
TGTGCCAGCAGCTTAGAGCGGTTAGGCGAGCAGTACTTC
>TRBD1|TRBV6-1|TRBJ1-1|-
CASSPDRTTEAFF
TGTGCCAGCAGCCCGGACAGGACCACTGAAGCTTTCTTT
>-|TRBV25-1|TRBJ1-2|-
CASSGPDRGGVYGYTF
TGTGCCAGCAGTGGGCCGGACCGAGGAGGGGTCTATGGCTACACCTTC
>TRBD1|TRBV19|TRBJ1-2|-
CASSSQGAGGYTF
TGTGCCAGTAGTTCCCAGGGGGCAGGAGGCTACACCTTC